These T cell receptor beta chains were read from a single sample in a study of cytomegalovirus exposure and HLA in healthy donors. Only in-frame clones appear in the TCRdb table, and some are missing; sequencing was by immunoSEQ multiplex PCR. This sample carries 180,000 or so clones, roughly 80% of them seen once, and the ten largest clones take 1.2% to 1.5%. Sequencing input: PBMCs. All receptors come from a girl aged 10-17 years in good health and CMV-seropositive. Both conserved end residues are part of each CDR3. The order of the fields is D gene, clone size, V gene, J gene, CDR3 protein, CDR3 DNA. D genes are given only for firm matches. Part of the rows lack a size; the others show once, few, many or a class for expanded clones.

>-|many|TRBV6-5|TRBJ2-6
CASSSRISGANVLTF
TGTGCCAGCAGTTCGCGAATCTCTGGGGCCAACGTCCTGACTTTC
>-|few|TRBV7-2|TRBJ1-3
CASSLFVRGGNTIYF
TGTGCCAGCAGCTTATTCGTCCGGGGAGGAAACACCATATATTTT
>TRBD1|-|TRBV6-1|TRBJ2-5
CASSDLDRLGYQETQYF
TGTGCCAGCAGTGATCTGGACAGGTTGGGGTATCAAGAGACCCAGTACTTC
>TRBD2|-|TRBV6-5|TRBJ2-7
CASSQLAGGPYEQYF
TGTGCCAGCAGCCAACTAGCGGGAGGGCCGTACGAGCAGTACTTC
>TRBD2|-|TRBV7-6|TRBJ2-1
CASSLPTGVLAGENEQFF
TGTGCCAGCAGCTTACCCACAGGGGTGCTAGCGGGGGAAAATGAGCAGTTCTTC
>-|-|TRBV29-1|TRBJ2-7
CSVGGGRALEQYF
TGCAGCGTTGGAGGGGGGAGGGCCCTCGAGCAGTACTTC
>-|-|TRBV5-1|TRBJ2-2
CASSLAGGIIAGELFF
TGCGCCAGCAGCTTGGCCGGCGGGATAATCGCCGGGGAGCTGTTTTTT
>-|-|TRBV14|TRBJ1-2
CASSRGHTANYGYTF
TGTGCCAGCAGCCGCGGACATACAGCTAACTATGGCTACACCTTC
>TRBD1|-|TRBV5-1|TRBJ2-7
CASSPVGGHYEQYF
TGCGCCAGCAGCCCCGTAGGGGGCCATTACGAGCAGTACTTC
>TRBD1|-|TRBV28|TRBJ1-2
CASSPGDRGWYGYTF
TGTGCCAGCAGCCCCGGGGACAGGGGGTGGTACGGCTACACCTTC
>TRBD2|-|TRBV5-1|TRBJ2-2
CASSPIGLAGGLNTGELFF
TGCGCCAGCAGCCCCATAGGACTAGCGGGAGGGCTAAACACCGGGGAGCTGTTTTTT
>-|-|TRBV5-1|TRBJ2-5
CASRDNQETQYF
TGCGCCAGCCGAGACAACCAAGAGACCCAGTACTTC
>-|-|TRBV20-1|TRBJ2-5
CSASGGETQYF
TGCAGTGCTAGCGGTGGAGAGACCCAGTACTTC
>-|-|TRBV9|TRBJ1-2
CASSAAADRSSNYGYTF
TGTGCCAGCAGCGCCGCAGCGGACAGATCTTCTAACTATGGCTACACCTTC
>-|-|TRBV5-1|TRBJ2-1
CASSKTGFETEQFF
TGCGCCAGCAGCAAAACGGGATTTGAGACTGAGCAGTTCTTC
>-|-|TRBV10-1|TRBJ1-2
CASSDRTERDYGYTF
TGCGCCAGCAGTGACAGGACAGAGAGGGACTATGGCTACACCTTC
>-|-|TRBV25-1|TRBJ2-6
CASSDKQGVDPGANVLTF
TGTGCCAGCAGCGATAAACAGGGAGTAGACCCTGGGGCCAACGTCCTGACTTTC
>-|-|TRBV10-3|TRBJ2-7
CAISEYTGGPYYEQYF
TGTGCCATCAGTGAATATACGGGCGGGCCCTACTACGAGCAGTACTTC
>-|few|TRBV5-1|TRBJ2-5
CASSPNLVESQETQYF
TGCGCCAGCAGCCCAAACCTAGTGGAGTCCCAAGAGACCCAGTACTTC
>-|-|TRBV5-6|TRBJ2-7
CASSTTTRYEQYF
TGTGCCAGCAGCACGACTACCCGCTACGAGCAGTACTTC
>-|-|TRBV30|TRBJ2-3
CAWRISGTSTDTQYF
TGTGCCTGGAGGATAAGCGGTACTAGCACAGATACGCAGTATTTT
>TRBD1|-|TRBV2|TRBJ1-1
CASREGTGGLDTEAFF
TGTGCCAGCAGGGAAGGGACAGGGGGCCTGGACACTGAAGCTTTCTTT
>-|-|TRBV29-1|TRBJ2-1
CSVGDDRRHEQFF
TGCAGCGTTGGGGACGACAGGCGACATGAGCAGTTCTTC
>-|-|TRBV5-1|TRBJ1-4
CASSQRGTAQDEKLFF
TGCGCCAGCAGCCAGCGGGGGACCGCCCAGGATGAAAAACTGTTTTTT
>TRBD1|-|TRBV6-6|TRBJ1-3
CASSHPGQGNTIYF
TGTGCCAGCAGTCACCCGGGACAGGGAAACACCATATATTTT
>TRBD2|-|TRBV5-1|TRBJ2-5
CASSLETTSGKRVVETQYF
TGCGCCAGCAGCTTGGAGACGACTAGCGGGAAGCGGGTAGTGGAGACCCAGTACTTC
>TRBD1|-|TRBV10-1|TRBJ2-3
CASSGTGARTDTQYF
TGCGCCAGCAGTGGGACAGGGGCTCGGACAGATACGCAGTATTTT
>TRBD1|-|TRBV29-1|TRBJ1-4
CSVGGTGVEKLFF
TGCAGCGTTGGAGGGACAGGGGTCGAAAAACTGTTTTTT
>TRBD2|few|TRBV27|TRBJ2-1
CASSLPGGRPYNEQFF
TGTGCCAGCAGTTTGCCGGGAGGGCGACCCTACAATGAGCAGTTCTTC
>-|-|TRBV27|TRBJ1-4
CASSQKGTLEKLFF
TGTGCCAGCAGTCAGAAAGGGACACTTGAAAAACTGTTTTTT
>TRBD2|once|TRBV7-2|TRBJ2-7
CASSLGLAVYEQYF
TGTGCCAGCAGCTTAGGGCTAGCGGTCTACGAGCAGTACTTC
>TRBD1|-|TRBV15|TRBJ1-1
CATSRDWGRTGVKNTEAFF
TGTGCCACCAGCAGAGATTGGGGAAGGACAGGAGTCAAGAACACTGAAGCTTTCTTT
>TRBD1|-|TRBV5-5|TRBJ1-5
CASSLDPGQNQPQHF
TGTGCCAGCAGCTTGGACCCGGGACAGAATCAGCCCCAGCATTTT
>-|-|TRBV5-1|TRBJ2-7
CASSFRQNQVAKQYF
TGCGCCAGCAGCTTTCGGCAGAACCAGGTTGCGAAGCAGTACTTC
>TRBD1|-|TRBV19|TRBJ2-5
CASSPQGQGTETQYF
TGTGCCAGTTCCCCCCAAGGACAGGGGACAGAGACCCAGTACTTC
>-|-|TRBV30|TRBJ2-7
CAWRPYTGPSDGQYF
TGTGCCTGGAGGCCATATACAGGGCCCTCTGACGGGCAGTACTTC
>-|few|TRBV19|TRBJ2-7
CASSITGSYEQYF
TGTGCCAGTAGTATAACCGGGTCCTACGAGCAGTACTTC
>-|-|TRBV27|TRBJ1-4
CASSLGVRDFGLPATNEKLFF
TGTGCCAGCAGTTTAGGAGTCCGGGATTTTGGCCTACCTGCAACTAATGAAAAACTGTTTTTT
>-|-|TRBV27|TRBJ1-1
CASSLIGGRGANTEAFF
TGTGCCAGCAGTTTAATTGGCGGGAGAGGGGCGAACACTGAAGCTTTCTTT
>-|few|TRBV27|TRBJ2-7
CASSSRGGPYEQYF
TGTGCCAGCAGTTCCAGAGGGGGTCCCTACGAGCAGTACTTC
>TRBD1|-|TRBV25-1|TRBJ2-7
CASSERQTGKVDEQYF
TGTGCCAGCAGTGAACGACAGACAGGGAAAGTCGACGAGCAGTACTTC
>-|-|TRBV6-5|TRBJ1-2
CASSPLEEGNGYTF
TGTGCCAGCAGCCCCCTTGAGGAGGGGAATGGCTACACCTTC
>TRBD2|once|TRBV4-1|TRBJ2-5
CASSLRLAGDETQYF
TGCGCCAGCAGCCTTCGACTAGCGGGAGACGAGACCCAGTACTTC
>-|few|TRBV5-6|TRBJ2-3
CASSSTLGLTDTQYF
TGTGCCAGCAGCTCAACCCTGGGGCTCACAGATACGCAGTATTTT
>TRBD2|-|TRBV5-6|TRBJ2-1
CASRLAGRAINEQFF
TGTGCCAGCAGGTTGGCCGGGAGGGCCATTAATGAGCAGTTCTTC
>TRBD1|-|TRBV5-1|TRBJ2-2
CASSIEYRGPAGELFF
TGCGCCAGCAGCATAGAATACAGGGGGCCGGCCGGGGAGCTGTTTTTT
>TRBD2|-|TRBV6-5|TRBJ2-7
CASSLLAGGVHEQYF
TGTGCCAGCAGCTTACTAGCGGGAGGGGTTCACGAGCAGTACTTC
>-|few|TRBV5-4|TRBJ2-3
CASSLLRGPEDTQYF
TGTGCCAGCAGCTTGTTGAGAGGGCCTGAAGATACGCAGTATTTT
>TRBD1|-|TRBV29-1|TRBJ1-5
CSVIGTDDSNQPQHF
TGCAGCGTTATTGGGACAGACGATAGCAATCAGCCCCAGCATTTT
>TRBD1|-|TRBV5-1|TRBJ1-3
CASSRGQGGSGNTIYF
TGCGCCAGCAGCAGGGGACAGGGAGGCTCTGGAAACACCATATATTTT
>-|-|TRBV10-3|TRBJ2-5
CAISGTRETQYF
TGTGCCATCAGTGGAACTAGAGAGACCCAGTACTTC
>-|-|TRBV19|TRBJ2-3
CASSMGAWGPGTDTQYF
TGTGCCAGTAGTATGGGGGCGTGGGGACCAGGCACAGATACGCAGTATTTT